A single sample is the source of the 32 T cell receptor beta chains below, sequenced in a study of blood T cell repertoires in COVID-19. Only in-frame clones appear in the TCRdb table, and some are missing; sequencing was by immunoSEQ multiplex PCR. The table shows some 130,000 clones, with around nine tenths occurring only once. The sequenced material came from peripheral blood. Every receptor here comes from a woman aged 70-85 years with COVID-19, enrolled during active disease.

V is TRBV6-2 or TRBV6-3 and J is TRBJ2-7, with TRBD2 identical over 11 bases. There are 19 residues in the CDR3. Per the germline V gene, CDR1 is MNHEY and CDR2 is SVGEGT. Germline trimming cut 0 bases from V and 2 bases from J; bases unmatched to any gene: 12. CDR3 loop: CASSYSGTSGPRPTYEQYF. CDR3 DNA sequence: TGTGCCAGCAGTTACTCCGGGACTAGCGGACCCCGGCCCACCTACGAGCAGTACTTC.

The chain links TRBV14 to TRBJ1-2, with 8 bases matching TRBD1. Germline lookup yields CDR1 SGHDN and CDR2 FVKESK. This CDR3 has 15 residues. Losses at the gene ends were 2 bases for V and 4 bases for J; bases not matched to a gene: 6. The CDR3 nucleotides are TGTGCCAGCAGCCAACCCGGACAGGGTGGCTATGGCTACACCTTC. It translates to CASSQPGQGGYGYTF.

This rearrangement joins TRBV24-1 to TRBJ2-3; 9 nucleotides line up with TRBD1. This CDR3 is 15 amino acids long. Germline loops: CDR1 KGHDR, CDR2 SFDVKD. J lost 8 bases, V lost 4 bases, and 9 bases had no gene match. CDR3 in amino acids: CATSEAGTGFGTQYF. The CDR3 region has the DNA TGTGCCACCAGTGAGGCCGGGACAGGGTTTGGTACGCAGTATTTT.

The rearrangement uses TRBV12-3 or TRBV12-4 and TRBJ2-5; TRBD1 agrees at 7 bases. V dropped 4 bases and J dropped 3; count of bases not matched to a gene: 2. CDR3 length: 13 residues. The CDR3 coding sequence is TGTGCCAGCAGTTGGGACAGAAAAGAGACCCAGTACTTC. The encoded protein is CASSWDRKETQYF.

V is TRBV19 and J is TRBJ2-7; 7 bases are a match to TRBD2. CDR1 is LNHDA and CDR2 is SQIVND in the germline V gene (reference sequence). The CDR3 runs to 15 residues. Unmatched junction bases numbered 10, after V lost 5 bases and J lost 3 bases. For the CDR3, the DNA is TGTGCCAGTAGTTCAGGAGGCGGGGGTTACTACGAGCAGTACTTC. It is translated as CASSSGGGGYYEQYF.

The chain employs TRBV6-5 and TRBJ2-7, with 7 positions matching TRBD2. This CDR3 spans 16 amino acids. The V segment lost 0 bases and the J segment 6 bases; nucleotides outside the gene matches: 11. Germline CDR1 MNHEY, CDR2 SVGAGI. This CDR3 is CASSYSMATSPLEQYF. CDR3 coding DNA: TGTGCCAGCAGTTACTCGATGGCGACTAGCCCTCTCGAGCAGTACTTC.

The J gene is TRBJ2-2, the V gene TRBV6-2 or TRBV6-3; 10 bases agree with TRBD1. With V trimmed by 7 bases and J by 4 bases, 6 bases remained unmatched. This CDR3 has 15 residues. Germline CDR1 and CDR2: MNHEY and SVGEGT. The CDR3 loop is CASNPGTGVTGELFF. The CDR3 DNA is TGTGCCAGCAACCCCGGGACAGGGGTCACCGGGGAGCTGTTTTTT.

The chain combines TRBV10-3 with TRBJ1-5; TRBD1 might be the D (6 bases). Per the germline V gene, CDR1 is ENHRY and CDR2 is SYGVKD. V dropped 5 bases and J dropped 7 bases, with 15 bases sitting between them. The CDR3 sequence is 14 residues long. CDR3 loop: CAISSLQGNQPQHF. The CDR3 nucleotides read TGTGCCATCAGTAGCCTGCAGGGGAACCAGCCCCAGCATTTT.

The chain combines TRBV3-1 (or the pseudogene TRBV3-2) with TRBJ1-6; D gene ambiguous. Per the germline V gene, CDR1 is LGHDT and CDR2 is YNNKEL (reference sequence). Trimming removed 0 bases from V and 9 bases from J, with 15 bases in between. This CDR3 spans 16 amino acids. This chain's CDR3 is CASSQESGPAISPLHF. Written as DNA, the CDR3 is TGTGCCAGCAGCCAAGAAAGCGGACCGGCGATTTCACCCCTCCACTTT.

This clone was picked up a small number of times. This chain uses TRBV6-2 or TRBV6-3 with TRBJ2-1; perhaps TRBD1 as D (5 bases). V was cut by 0 bases and J by 1 base, with 22 bases left in between. The CDR3 has 20 amino acids. The germline gives CDR1 MNHEY, CDR2 SVGEGT. The CDR3: CASSYSIGRVGYGSYNEQFF. DNA of the CDR3: TGTGCCAGCAGTTACTCGATCGGCAGGGTAGGGTATGGGTCCTACAATGAGCAGTTCTTC.

The J gene is TRBJ2-7, the V gene TRBV15, with D perhaps TRBD1 (5 bases). Germline CDR1 reads LNHNV; CDR2 reads YYDKDF (reference sequence). The CDR3 is 13 residues long. Trimming stripped 2 bases from V and 5 bases from J, with 10 bases between. Here the CDR3 reads CATSRNLRDEQYF. The CDR3 DNA sequence: TGTGCCACCAGCAGAAACCTCAGGGACGAGCAGTACTTC.

This sequence joins TRBV24-1 and TRBJ1-5; weak D call: TRBD1 (5 bases). V dropped 7 bases and J dropped 1 base, with 13 bases sitting between them. The CDR3 extends over 15 amino acids. Germline V lookup: CDR1 KGHDR, CDR2 SFDVKD. In DNA form, the CDR3 reads TGTGCCACCAGCTTCAGACAGTTCAGCAATCAGCCCCAGCATTTT. Protein product: CATSFRQFSNQPQHF.

The rearrangement joins TRBV7-2 to TRBJ1-1; 7 nucleotides agree with TRBD1. Losses at the gene ends were 1 base for V and 4 bases for J; bases not matched to a gene: 6. The CDR3 runs to 15 residues. Per germline, CDR1 SGHTA and CDR2 FQGNSA. CDR3 protein: CASSLGGAGGTEAFF. CDR3 nucleotides: TGTGCCAGCAGCTTAGGCGGGGCAGGGGGCACTGAAGCTTTCTTT.

In its sample, this clone was seen once. The rearrangement joins TRBV6-6 to TRBJ2-5, with 11 bases fitting TRBD2. Trimming removed 4 bases from V and 5 bases from J; junction bases left unmatched: 3. Germline lookup yields CDR1 MNHNY and CDR2 SVGAGI (reference sequence). The length of the CDR3 is 14 residues. The CDR3 DNA reads as TGTGCCAGCAGTTTGACTAGCGGGGACGAGACCCAGTACTTC. Its translation is CASSLTSGDETQYF.

This chain uses TRBV10-2 with TRBJ1-1; 7 nucleotides line up with TRBD1. V dropped 6 bases and J dropped 5; count of bases not matched to a gene: 6. This CDR3 comprises 13 residues. Germline loops: CDR1 WSHSY, CDR2 SAAADI. The CDR3 nucleotides read TGCGCCAGCAGGGGACAGAGCTTTACTGAAGCTTTCTTT. Translated, it gives CASRGQSFTEAFF.

This chain connects TRBV3-1 (or the pseudogene TRBV3-2) to TRBJ1-1; no reliable D call. This CDR3 is built from 13 residues. The germline V gene encodes CDR1 LGHDT and CDR2 YNNKEL (reference sequence). V dropped 1 base and J dropped 3 bases, with 6 bases sitting between them. CDR3 region: CASSQVAYTEAFF. DNA for the CDR3: TGTGCCAGCAGCCAAGTGGCCTACACTGAAGCTTTCTTT.

This chain connects TRBV28 to TRBJ1-5; no clear D. The CDR3 loop spans 12 amino acids. CDR1 is MDHEN, CDR2 SYDVKM, per germline. With 7 bases removed from V and 4 bases from J, the gap between germline ends came to 8 bases. The CDR3 nucleotides are TGTGCCAGCACCGAACAAAATCAGCCCCAGCATTTT. This sequence encodes CASTEQNQPQHF.

The chain links TRBV2 to TRBJ2-7; D is perhaps TRBD2 (5 bases). V lost 4 bases to trimming and J lost 3 bases, with 10 bases between them. Germline V gene sequence: CDR1 SNHLY, CDR2 FYNNEI. This CDR3 is built from 13 residues. CDR3 region: CASSGEGFYEQYF. Here the CDR3 DNA reads TGTGCCAGCAGTGGAGAGGGCTTCTACGAGCAGTACTTC.

V gene TRBV29-1 combines with J gene TRBJ2-5, with 9 bases aligning to TRBD1. Germline-derived CDR1 and CDR2 are SQVTM and ANQGSEA. V lost 7 bases to trimming and J lost 7 bases; unmatched junction nucleotides: 13. This CDR3 spans 14 amino acids. The CDR3 protein is CSASGQGPLGTQYF. In DNA form, the CDR3 reads TGCAGCGCCTCGGGACAGGGACCTTTAGGGACCCAGTACTTC.

This rearrangement joins TRBV30 to TRBJ1-6; no clear D gene. CDR1 is GTSNPN and CDR2 is SVGIG in the germline V gene (reference sequence). The CDR3 has 16 amino acids. V shed 0 bases and J shed 0 bases, with 9 bases lying between them. The CDR3 DNA reads as TGTGCCTGGAGTGTTCTGGGGAGCTCCTATAATTCACCCCTCCACTTT. Amino acid sequence: CAWSVLGSSYNSPLHF.

The chain links TRBV2 to TRBJ1-1, with 9 bases identical to TRBD1. Germline lookup yields CDR1 SNHLY and CDR2 FYNNEI. The V gene end was trimmed by 6 bases and the J gene end by 1 base; junction bases not matched to a gene: 6. CDR3 length: 15 amino acids. The CDR3 DNA sequence: TGTGCCAGCAGGTTCAAACAGGGGGCGAACACTGAAGCTTTCTTT. Translated: CASRFKQGANTEAFF.

This rearrangement joins TRBV6-1 to TRBJ2-3; D ambiguous. V shed 2 bases and J shed 0 bases, with 12 bases lying between them. CDR1 MNHNS and CDR2 SASEGT come from the germline V gene. This CDR3 contains 16 residues. CDR3 coding DNA: TGTGCCAGCAGTGAATCAAGCAGCGTGAGCACAGATACGCAGTATTTT. Its protein product is CASSESSSVSTDTQYF.

This clone is a singleton in its sample. This sequence joins TRBV3-1 (or the pseudogene TRBV3-2) and TRBJ1-3; D possibly corresponds to TRBD1 (5 bases). V was trimmed by 3 bases and J by 0 bases, leaving 18 bases between them. The germline V gene has CDR1 LGHDT and CDR2 YNNKEL (reference sequence). The CDR3 extends over 18 amino acids. CDR3 in DNA: TGTGCCAGCAGCCAGATTAGACAGCCACTAATCTCTGGAAACACCATATATTTT. It specifies CASSQIRQPLISGNTIYF.

V usage is TRBV7-8 and J usage is TRBJ1-1; D might be TRBD1 (6 bases). The CDR3 spans 14 residues. Germline CDR1 is SGHVS and CDR2 is FQNEAQ. The V end lost 2 bases, the J end lost 5 bases, and 12 bases lay between the germline ends. This CDR3 is CASSLFAGETEAFF. In DNA form, the CDR3 reads TGTGCCAGCAGCTTATTTGCAGGGGAAACTGAAGCTTTCTTT.

This chain uses TRBV4-1 with TRBJ1-1; TRBD1 might be the D (5 bases). Trimming left V 2 bases short and J 1 base short, with 11 bases between. The germline gives CDR1 MGHRA, CDR2 YSYEKL. This CDR3 is built from 15 residues. CDR3 bases: TGCGCCAGCAGCCAAAGCCGGGGGGGGAACACTGAAGCTTTCTTT. As protein: CASSQSRGGNTEAFF.

This clone was recorded only once. This chain uses TRBV6-5 with TRBJ2-7; the match to TRBD2 covers 9 bases. The germline CDR1 and CDR2 sequences are MNHEY and SVGAGI. The CDR3 contains 14 residues. The CDR3 here is CATLWTSAAYEQYF. CDR3 nucleotides: TGTGCTACACTCTGGACTAGCGCGGCCTACGAGCAGTACTTC.

This chain uses TRBV9 with TRBJ2-7; D possibly corresponds to TRBD2 (5 bases). The length of the CDR3 is 13 residues. The V end was cut by 0 bases, the J end by 9 bases, with 13 bases between. Per the germline V gene, CDR1 is SGDLS and CDR2 is YYNGEE. The CDR3 region has the DNA TGTGCCAGCAGCGTAGATCAGGACTTCGGGCAGTACTTC. It specifies CASSVDQDFGQYF.

The J gene is TRBJ2-3, the V gene TRBV13, with TRBD2 matching over 12 bases. The trim removed 4 bases at V and 0 bases at J, leaving 11 bases unmatched. Germline V gene lookup returns CDR1 PRHDT and CDR2 FYEKMQ (reference sequence). This CDR3 spans 19 amino acids. CDR3 protein: CASSSSGLAGPDSTDTQYF. The CDR3 region has the DNA TGTGCCAGCAGCTCTTCCGGACTAGCGGGGCCTGATAGCACAGATACGCAGTATTTT.

CDR3 bases: TGTGCCAGCAGTACAGACAGGGGAATTGGAAACACCATATATTTT. Translating it yields CASSTDRGIGNTIYF. The V call is TRBV28, the J call TRBJ1-3; 8 positions agree with TRBD1. Germline values: CDR1 MDHEN, CDR2 SYDVKM. V shed 5 bases, J shed 3 bases, and the junction held 6 bases outside the gene matches. The CDR3 loop spans 15 amino acids.

This chain links TRBV14 with TRBJ2-1; 10 nucleotides line up with TRBD1. The CDR3 totals 14 residues. Trimming cost V 5 bases and J 7 bases; bases outside gene matches: 5. Germline loops: CDR1 SGHDN, CDR2 FVKESK. The CDR3: CASSSGDRGNEQFF. In nucleotides, the CDR3 is TGTGCCAGCAGCTCCGGGGACAGGGGAAATGAGCAGTTCTTC.

The CDR3 is CASSKRTDLNEQFF. As DNA, the CDR3 is TGTGCCAGCAGCAAAAGGACAGACCTCAATGAGCAGTTCTTC. This chain uses TRBV11-3 with TRBJ2-1, with a possible D match to TRBD1 (6 bases). Per germline, CDR1 SGHNT and CDR2 YENEEA. The V gene lost 5 bases and the J gene lost 6 bases, with 14 bases spanning the gap. CDR3 length equals 14 residues.

Points on this clone: The germline gene is not matched at one end of the junction; a read error may be the cause. The chain combines TRBV7-7 with TRBJ2-1; 11 bases align to TRBD2. Germline V lookup: CDR1 SSHAT, CDR2 FNYEAQ (reference sequence). The CDR3 runs 16 residues. This chain's CDR3 is CASSLDRSGGANEQFF. The CDR3 bases are TGTGCTAGCAGCTTAGATCGTAGCGGGGGGGCGAATGAGCAGTTCTTC.